Presented here are 13 T cell receptor beta chains from one specimen sequenced in a study of Tregs in tolerant kidney transplant recipients. Assay used: immunoSEQ multiplex PCR; TCRdb lists only in-frame clones, some missing. This listing includes roughly 50,000 clones. The sample consisted of CD4+ T cells from blood, taken before the transplant. Receptor source: a human donor who received a combined kidney and bone marrow transplant.

In the case of this clone: The read gets to within 3 residues of the CDR3 end, and the germline J gene fills in the rest. J is TRBJ2-5 and V is TRBV20-1; D may be TRBD2 (5 bases). With 6 bases removed from V and 4 bases from J, the gap between germline ends came to 21 bases. The CDR3 runs to 15 residues. The germline gives CDR1 DFQATT, CDR2 SNEGSKA (reference sequence). CDR3 sequence reads: CSARYEGYISETQYF. CDR3 DNA (partial): TGCAGTGCCCGTTACGAGGGTTACATATCAGAGACC.

Worth noting for this clone: Read coverage stops 3 residues before the CDR3 terminus; the germline J gene supplies the remainder. The chain recombines TRBV19 with TRBJ2-2; weak D call: TRBD2 (5 bases). The germline V and J ends were trimmed by 0 bases and 2 bases, with 13 bases remaining between them. The CDR3 covers 17 residues. The germline CDR1 and CDR2 sequences are LNHDA and SQIVND (reference sequence). The CDR3 sequence is CASSIDGPSSNTGELFF. The DNA read from the CDR3 is TGTGCCAGTAGTATAGATGGGCCTAGCTCCAACACCGGGGAG.

Regarding this clone: The read terminates 3 residues before the CDR3 end, so the remaining end is supplied by the germline J gene. V usage is TRBV6-2 or TRBV6-3 and J usage is TRBJ1-2; 8 bases match TRBD1. This CDR3 region has 14 residues. The trim removed 7 bases at V and 5 bases at J, leaving 9 bases unmatched. In germline, CDR1 is MNHEY, CDR2 SVGEGT. CDR3 loop: CASTHHRQGYGYTF. The CDR3 DNA, read in part, is TGTGCCAGCACCCACCACCGACAGGGGTATGGC.

Comment on this clone: The CDR3 extends 3 residues past the end of the read, so its final part is completed from the germline J gene. The chain combines TRBV19 with TRBJ1-5, with 7 bases that match TRBD1. The J segment lost 2 bases and the V segment lost 4 bases, leaving 11 bases of the junction unmatched. The CDR3 loop spans 17 amino acids. Germline V gene sequence: CDR1 LNHDA, CDR2 SQIVND (reference sequence). Here the CDR3 reads CASSTRPRGQGNQPQHF. Partial CDR3 DNA: TGTGCCAGTAGTACCCGTCCTAGGGGGCAGGGCAATCAGCCC.

To note about this clone: The DNA ends 3 residues before the CDR3 does, and the rest of the CDR3 is filled in from the germline J gene. The V call is TRBV19, the J call TRBJ1-2, with 7 bases lining up with TRBD1. This CDR3 region has 14 residues. The J segment lost 3 bases and the V segment lost 6 bases, leaving 7 bases of the junction unmatched. The germline CDR1 and CDR2 sequences are LNHDA and SQIVND (reference sequence). CDR3 protein: CASRGDRFDYGYTF. Partial CDR3 DNA: TGTGCCAGTAGGGGGGACAGATTTGACTATGGC.

Regarding this clone: Read sequence stops 3 residues before the CDR3 end, and the germline J gene provides the missing end. The chain employs TRBV20-1 and TRBJ2-6, with 8 bases identical to TRBD1. Germline CDR1 reads DFQATT; CDR2 reads SNEGSKA (reference sequence). The CDR3 has 16 amino acids. V gave up 1 base and J gave up 1 base; unmatched junction bases: 3. The CDR3 loop reads CSARGRGHSGANVLTF. Partial CDR3 DNA: TGCAGTGCTAGAGGCAGGGGGCATTCTGGGGCCAACGTC.

As concerns this clone: The DNA ends 3 residues before the CDR3 does, and the rest of the CDR3 is filled in from the germline J gene. V usage is TRBV2 and J usage is TRBJ2-7; 8 positions match TRBD2. There are 19 residues in the CDR3. Trimming cost V 1 base and J 4 bases; bases outside gene matches: 18. CDR1 SNHLY and CDR2 FYNNEI come from the germline V gene. The CDR3 DNA, read in part, is TGTGCCAGCAGTGAAGTAATCCCCTCCTCCAGCGGGGGTTCTTACGAG. It is translated as CASSEVIPSSSGGSYE. The CDR3 in full is CASSEVIPSSSGGSYEQYF.

The CDR3 DNA, read in part, is TGTGCCAGCAGTGAAGCCCCTTTAGGGACATCTCCCGTCGAG. Translated: CASSEAPLGTSPVE. The whole CDR3 protein reads CASSEAPLGTSPVELFF. V gene TRBV6-1 combines with J gene TRBJ2-2; TRBD1 is a possible D gene (6 bases). Coverage ceases 3 residues before the CDR3 finishes, and the germline J gene fills in the end. The CDR3 length is 17 residues. Germline V gives CDR1 MNHNS, CDR2 SASEGT.

As to this clone: The read ends 3 residues shy of where the CDR3 ends; the end is completed using the germline J gene. The chain has TRBV10-3 and TRBJ2-3; the match to TRBD2 covers 13 bases. Germline lookup yields CDR1 ENHRY and CDR2 SYGVKD. J was trimmed by 4 bases and V by 2 bases; bases with no gene match: 12. There are 19 residues in the CDR3. CDR3 DNA (partial): TGTGCCATCAGTGAGACTAGCGGGAGGGACGATAGGCCCCCAGATACG. This translates into CAISETSGRDDRPPDT. Given in full, the CDR3 is CAISETSGRDDRPPDTQYF.

As concerns this clone: The CDR3 extends 3 residues past the end of the read, so its final part is completed from the germline J gene. The chain combines TRBV4-1 with TRBJ1-4, with no clear D. Trimming removed 0 bases from V and 7 bases from J, with 15 bases in between. The germline gives CDR1 MGHRA, CDR2 YSYEKL. CDR3 length: 16 amino acids. The CDR3 bases that were read are TGCGCCAGCAGCCAAGAGTTGAGCTCCTTTAGTGAAAAA. Amino acids: CASSQELSSFSEK. The whole CDR3 sequence reads CASSQELSSFSEKLFF.

Concerning this clone: The read halts 3 residues ahead of the CDR3 end, with the missing end drawn from the germline J gene. The rearrangement uses TRBV7-2 and TRBJ2-3; the D is unclear. The germline V gene encodes CDR1 SGHTA and CDR2 FQGNSA. The CDR3 covers 13 residues. Trimming pared 1 base from V and 6 bases from J, leaving 8 bases between. CDR3 sequence: CASSLGYLDTQYF. CDR3 DNA (partial): TGTGCCAGCAGCTTAGGATACTTGGATACG.

As to this clone: The CDR3 is cut off 3 residues early in the read; its end comes from the germline J gene. The chain recombines TRBV5-1 with TRBJ2-2; TRBD2 matches 11 bases. The ends lost 2 bases at V and 6 bases at J; junction bases unmatched: 6. This CDR3 is 16 amino acids long. Germline V CDR1 and CDR2: SGHRS, YFSETQ. The DNA read from the CDR3 is TGCGCCAGCAGCTTTCTAGCGGGGGGATCTGCCGGGGAG. The encoded protein is CASSFLAGGSAGE. The CDR3 reads in full as CASSFLAGGSAGELFF.

A note on this clone: The CDR3 end lies 3 residues beyond the end of the read and is filled in from the germline J gene. V is TRBV10-3 and J is TRBJ2-2; D gene unclear. The CDR3 is 15 residues long. In germline, CDR1 is ENHRY, CDR2 SYGVKD. V shed 0 bases and J shed 6 bases, with 11 bases lying between them. The CDR3 protein is CAISESEALAGELFF. The sequenced CDR3 bases are TGTGCCATCAGTGAGTCCGAGGCATTGGCCGGGGAG.